This T cell receptor (beta chain) is drawn from a study of response to subunit inactivated influenza vaccine. Via MiXCR, TCRdb re-called the RT-PCR reads, giving one row per CDR3 protein. The sample shows about 500,000 distinct CDR3 sequences, approximately 12% of them seen only once. V shed 3 bases and J shed 4 bases, with 15 bases lying between them. Germline values: CDR1 MGHDK, CDR2 SYGVNS. This CDR3 has 15 amino acids. The rearrangement uses TRBV25-1 and TRBJ1-1, with D possibly being TRBD1 (5 bases). This TCR was recovered from a man aged 45-60 years who received an inactivated influenza vaccine. This specimen was PBMCs from blood, taken 40 to 50 days after vaccination. CDR3 sequence (DNA): TGTGCCAGCAGTGATACGGTCGGCGGGGGCACTGAAGCTTTCTTT. Translated: CASSDTVGGGTEAFF. Complete variable domain (other parts from reference TRBV25-1 and TRBJ1-1): EADIYQTPRYLVIGTGKKITLECSQTMGHDKMYWYQQDPGMELHLIHYSYGVNSTEKGDLSSESTVSRIRTEHFPLTLESARPSHTSQYLCASSDTVGGGTEAFFGQGTRLTVV.